Listed below are T cell receptor beta chains from one sample, sequenced in a study of T-cell reconstitution after alpha-beta-depleted transplantation in children. TCRdb used MiXCR to reprocess the PCR reads, holding one entry per CDR3 protein. The sample shows around 250,000 distinct CDR3 sequences, approximately 9.8% of them seen only once. The sample consisted of PBMCs from the stem cell graft donor, taken from the stem cell graft. Receptors originate from a human donor who donated a stem cell graft to a child with SCID. Both conserved end residues are part of each CDR3. D genes are given only for firm matches. Only some rows state a clone size, as once, few, many or a class for expanded clones.

cdr3_aa: CASSTGQVISNQPQHF
cdr3_nt: TGTGCCAGCAGTACGGGACAGGTGATTAGCAATCAGCCCCAGCATTTT
j_call: TRBJ1-5
clone_size: .
d_call: TRBD1
v_call: TRBV6-1

cdr3_aa: CASSLTGIYGYTF
cdr3_nt: TGTGCCAGCAGCCTGACAGGGATCTATGGCTACACCTTC
j_call: TRBJ1-2
clone_size: few
d_call: TRBD1
v_call: TRBV12-3/TRBV12-4

cdr3_aa: CASSLARETDTQYF
cdr3_nt: TGTGCCAGCAGCTTAGCTAGGGAAACAGATACGCAGTATTTT
j_call: TRBJ2-3
clone_size: many
d_call: .
v_call: TRBV7-9

cdr3_aa: CSARKDSQETQYF
cdr3_nt: TGCAGTGCTAGAAAGGACAGCCAAGAGACCCAGTACTTC
j_call: TRBJ2-5
clone_size: few
d_call: .
v_call: TRBV20-1

cdr3_aa: CASSLDSGGANTGELFF
cdr3_nt: TGTGCCAGCAGCCTTGATTCAGGGGGAGCGAACACCGGGGAGCTGTTTTTT
j_call: TRBJ2-2
clone_size: .
d_call: TRBD1
v_call: TRBV11-1

cdr3_aa: CASIREGITEAFF
cdr3_nt: TGTGCCAGCATCCGGGAGGGTATCACTGAAGCTTTCTTT
j_call: TRBJ1-1
clone_size: .
d_call: .
v_call: TRBV12-3/TRBV12-4

cdr3_aa: CASSLAYTGNTIYF
cdr3_nt: TGTGCCAGCAGCTTGGCATATACTGGAAACACCATATATTTT
j_call: TRBJ1-3
clone_size: .
d_call: .
v_call: TRBV7-8

cdr3_aa: CASRETGRPYEQYF
cdr3_nt: TGTGCCAGCAGGGAGACAGGGAGGCCCTACGAGCAGTACTTC
j_call: TRBJ2-7
clone_size: few
d_call: .
v_call: TRBV2

cdr3_aa: CASSLQGSYGYTF
cdr3_nt: TGCGCCAGCAGCTTGCAGGGGTCCTATGGCTACACCTTC
j_call: TRBJ1-2
clone_size: many
d_call: .
v_call: TRBV5-1

cdr3_aa: CASSQSDGVIREQYF
cdr3_nt: TGTGCCAGCAGCCAATCGGACGGGGTTATAAGGGAGCAGTACTTC
j_call: TRBJ2-7
clone_size: many
d_call: .
v_call: TRBV4-2

cdr3_aa: CASSVLTGANTGELFF
cdr3_nt: TGTGCCAGCAGTGTCCTCACAGGGGCGAACACCGGGGAGCTGTTTTTT
j_call: TRBJ2-2
clone_size: .
d_call: TRBD1
v_call: TRBV2

cdr3_aa: CASSLIAGDQDEQFF
cdr3_nt: TGCGCCAGCAGCTTGATTGCGGGGGATCAGGATGAGCAGTTCTTC
j_call: TRBJ2-1
clone_size: many
d_call: TRBD2
v_call: TRBV5-1

cdr3_aa: CSVESFYGYTF
cdr3_nt: TGCAGCGTTGAGAGTTTCTATGGCTACACCTTC
j_call: TRBJ1-2
clone_size: few
d_call: .
v_call: TRBV29-1

cdr3_aa: CSAREWGGSNTEAFF
cdr3_nt: TGCAGTGCTAGAGAGTGGGGGGGCTCGAACACTGAAGCTTTCTTT
j_call: TRBJ1-1
clone_size: few
d_call: .
v_call: TRBV20-1

cdr3_aa: CASSSKRGGRLETQYF
cdr3_nt: TGTGCCAGCAGTTCGAAGCGGGGGGGCCGTTTGGAGACCCAGTACTTC
j_call: TRBJ2-5
clone_size: few
d_call: TRBD2
v_call: TRBV12-3/TRBV12-4

cdr3_aa: CASSPGMKTDTQYF
cdr3_nt: TGCGCCAGCAGCCCCGGAATGAAAACAGATACGCAGTATTTT
j_call: TRBJ2-3
clone_size: few
d_call: .
v_call: TRBV4-1

cdr3_aa: CASSFFLAGYNEQFF
cdr3_nt: TGTGCCAGCAGTTTTTTCCTAGCGGGGTACAATGAGCAGTTCTTC
j_call: TRBJ2-1
clone_size: few
d_call: TRBD2
v_call: TRBV12-3/TRBV12-4

cdr3_aa: CASSLAQDYGYTF
cdr3_nt: TGTGCCAGCAGCTTAGCGCAGGACTATGGCTACACCTTC
j_call: TRBJ1-2
clone_size: many
d_call: .
v_call: TRBV7-8

cdr3_aa: CASSNHGGGSLVVNEQFF
cdr3_nt: TGTGCCAGCAGCAACCATGGGGGGGGTTCTTTAGTCGTCAATGAGCAGTTCTTC
j_call: TRBJ2-1
clone_size: few
d_call: TRBD2
v_call: TRBV5-5

cdr3_aa: CATSDPGREGTDTQYF
cdr3_nt: TGTGCCACCAGTGACCCGGGACGGGAAGGCACAGATACGCAGTATTTT
j_call: TRBJ2-3
clone_size: many
d_call: .
v_call: TRBV24-1

cdr3_aa: CATGLSGANVLTF
cdr3_nt: TGTGCCACCGGGTTATCTGGGGCCAACGTCCTGACTTTC
j_call: TRBJ2-6
clone_size: few
d_call: .
v_call: TRBV19

cdr3_aa: CASSLGQFYEEYF
cdr3_nt: TGTGCCAGCAGTCTGGGACAGTTCTACGAAGAGTACTTC
j_call: TRBJ2-7
clone_size: .
d_call: TRBD1
v_call: TRBV27

cdr3_aa: CASDDRGSYEQYF
cdr3_nt: TGTGCCAGTGACGACAGGGGTTCCTACGAGCAGTACTTC
j_call: TRBJ2-7
clone_size: .
d_call: TRBD1
v_call: TRBV10-3

cdr3_aa: CASSLSLRVGDGYTF
cdr3_nt: TGTGCCAGCAGTTTATCCCTGAGAGTTGGGGATGGCTACACCTTC
j_call: TRBJ1-2
clone_size: .
d_call: .
v_call: TRBV27

cdr3_aa: CASSRLGQQETQYF
cdr3_nt: TGCGCCAGCAGCCGTCTAGGACAGCAAGAGACCCAGTACTTC
j_call: TRBJ2-5
clone_size: .
d_call: .
v_call: TRBV5-1

cdr3_aa: CSASFARATGELFF
cdr3_nt: TGCAGTGCTAGTTTTGCCAGGGCCACCGGGGAGCTGTTTTTT
j_call: TRBJ2-2
clone_size: many
d_call: .
v_call: TRBV20-1

cdr3_aa: CASSQQQGVPYNEQFF
cdr3_nt: TGCGCCAGCAGCCAACAGCAGGGGGTCCCCTACAATGAGCAGTTCTTC
j_call: TRBJ2-1
clone_size: .
d_call: TRBD1
v_call: TRBV4-1

cdr3_aa: CSARRGGSGETQYF
cdr3_nt: TGCAGTGCTAGACGGGGGGGCAGCGGGGAGACCCAGTACTTC
j_call: TRBJ2-5
clone_size: .
d_call: TRBD2
v_call: TRBV20-1

cdr3_aa: CASSQTLGQGHYEQYF
cdr3_nt: TGTGCCAGCAGCCAAACCTTGGGACAGGGTCACTACGAGCAGTACTTC
j_call: TRBJ2-7
clone_size: many
d_call: TRBD1
v_call: TRBV3-1

cdr3_aa: CSALYRDISNQPQHF
cdr3_nt: TGCAGTGCATTATACAGGGATATAAGCAATCAGCCCCAGCATTTT
j_call: TRBJ1-5
clone_size: few
d_call: .
v_call: TRBV20-1

cdr3_aa: CASSELWGTHEQYF
cdr3_nt: TGTGCCAGCAGTGAATTGTGGGGGACCCACGAGCAGTACTTC
j_call: TRBJ2-7
clone_size: .
d_call: .
v_call: TRBV25-1

cdr3_aa: CASSARGAGNSPLHF
cdr3_nt: TGCGCCAGCAGTGCCCGGGGGGCTGGGAATTCACCCCTCCACTTT
j_call: TRBJ1-6
clone_size: many
d_call: .
v_call: TRBV5-1

cdr3_aa: CASSLKAIKNEQFF
cdr3_nt: TGTGCCAGCAGCTTAAAGGCTATAAAGAATGAGCAGTTCTTC
j_call: TRBJ2-1
clone_size: many
d_call: .
v_call: TRBV7-2

cdr3_aa: CASSLEAGGRNEQFF
cdr3_nt: TGCGCCAGCAGCTTGGAAGCGGGGGGGAGGAATGAGCAGTTCTTC
j_call: TRBJ2-1
clone_size: few
d_call: TRBD2
v_call: TRBV5-1

cdr3_aa: CASRTDTGELFF
cdr3_nt: TGTGCCAGCAGAACAGACACCGGGGAGCTGTTTTTT
j_call: TRBJ2-2
clone_size: .
d_call: .
v_call: TRBV2

cdr3_aa: CASSLSSGEQYF
cdr3_nt: TGTGCCAGCAGCTTATCGTCCGGCGAGCAGTACTTC
j_call: TRBJ2-7
clone_size: many
d_call: .
v_call: TRBV7-9

cdr3_aa: CASSFWVGDYGYTF
cdr3_nt: TGTGCCAGCAGTTTTTGGGTTGGGGACTATGGCTACACCTTC
j_call: TRBJ1-2
clone_size: many
d_call: .
v_call: TRBV12-3/TRBV12-4

cdr3_aa: CASRPPGTNYGYTF
cdr3_nt: TGTGCCAGCAGACCGCCCGGGACTAACTATGGCTACACCTTC
j_call: TRBJ1-2
clone_size: .
d_call: .
v_call: TRBV12-3/TRBV12-4

cdr3_aa: CASSQSGLAGGGTDTQYF
cdr3_nt: TGCGCCAGCAGCCAATCAGGACTAGCGGGGGGAGGCACAGATACGCAGTATTTT
j_call: TRBJ2-3
clone_size: many
d_call: TRBD2
v_call: TRBV4-1

cdr3_aa: CASSLIGEGNTEAFF
cdr3_nt: TGTGCCAGCAGCTTAATTGGAGAAGGGAACACTGAAGCTTTCTTT
j_call: TRBJ1-1
clone_size: .
d_call: .
v_call: TRBV7-9

cdr3_aa: CASSHPDRPGYTF
cdr3_nt: TGTGCCAGCAGCCACCCGGACAGGCCGGGCTACACCTTC
j_call: TRBJ1-2
clone_size: .
d_call: TRBD1
v_call: TRBV3-1

cdr3_aa: CASSLGQGSEQYF
cdr3_nt: TGTGCCAGCAGTTTAGGGCAGGGAAGCGAGCAGTACTTC
j_call: TRBJ2-7
clone_size: many
d_call: .
v_call: TRBV12-3/TRBV12-4

cdr3_aa: CAICIPGTGVTSFGELFF
cdr3_nt: TGTGCCATCTGTATTCCCGGGACAGGGGTCACATCGTTCGGGGAGCTGTTTTTT
j_call: TRBJ2-2
clone_size: .
d_call: TRBD1
v_call: TRBV2

cdr3_aa: CSADIWNTGELFF
cdr3_nt: TGCAGCGCCGACATTTGGAACACCGGGGAGCTGTTTTTT
j_call: TRBJ2-2
clone_size: .
d_call: .
v_call: TRBV29-1

cdr3_aa: CASSSPARGRETQYF
cdr3_nt: TGTGCCAGCAGCTCACCTGCTAGGGGACGAGAGACCCAGTACTTC
j_call: TRBJ2-5
clone_size: .
d_call: .
v_call: TRBV7-8

cdr3_aa: CASSSYPLGLAGEETQYF
cdr3_nt: TGTGCCAGCAGCTCTTACCCACTAGGACTAGCGGGGGAAGAGACCCAGTACTTC
j_call: TRBJ2-5
clone_size: .
d_call: TRBD2
v_call: TRBV7-8

cdr3_aa: CASSETRGEETQYF
cdr3_nt: TGCGCCAGCAGCGAGACTCGCGGAGAAGAGACCCAGTACTTC
j_call: TRBJ2-5
clone_size: .
d_call: .
v_call: TRBV5-1

cdr3_aa: CAIRPMPGTESSGANVLTF
cdr3_nt: TGTGCCATCAGACCGATGCCCGGGACAGAGAGCTCTGGGGCCAACGTCCTGACTTTC
j_call: TRBJ2-6
clone_size: .
d_call: TRBD1
v_call: TRBV10-3

cdr3_aa: CASSPPRQGSTDTQYF
cdr3_nt: TGTGCCAGCAGTCCGCCCCGACAGGGATCCACAGATACGCAGTATTTT
j_call: TRBJ2-3
clone_size: many
d_call: TRBD1
v_call: TRBV27

cdr3_aa: CASSGMTGAEQYF
cdr3_nt: TGTGCCAGCAGTGGAATGACAGGGGCCGAGCAGTACTTC
j_call: TRBJ2-7
clone_size: .
d_call: TRBD1
v_call: TRBV6-4

cdr3_aa: CAVVDSYEQYF
cdr3_nt: TGTGCCGTCGTGGATTCGTACGAGCAGTACTTC
j_call: TRBJ2-7
clone_size: .
d_call: .
v_call: TRBV6-5